This is a list of T cell receptor beta chains from one sample in a study of blood T cell repertoires in COVID-19. The repertoire was sequenced with immunoSEQ multiplex PCR; TCRdb's copy has only in-frame clones and lacks some. The sample has about 200,000 clones, approximately 88% seen once. The sequencing input was PBMCs or T cells enriched from blood (not recorded which). The receptor set was obtained from a woman aged 18-29 years who had recovered from COVID-19. Both conserved end residues are part of each CDR3. The order of the fields is D gene, J gene, CDR3 length, V gene, clone size, CDR3 DNA, CDR3 protein. The D gene is left open where the match is weak. Expanded clones get a size class; other rows say once, few or many, or leave the size out.

. TRBJ2-7 11 TRBV13 . TGTGCCAGCAGCTTAGCTTCCGAGCAGTACTTC CASSLASEQYF
TRBD1 TRBJ1-2 14 TRBV4-1 . TGCGCCAGCAGCCAAGTCGGACAGGTCCGTGGCTACACCTTC CASSQVGQVRGYTF
. TRBJ1-1 12 TRBV6-5 . TGTGCCAGCAGTTACTCCGGTAGTGAAGCTTTCTTT CASSYSGSEAFF
TRBD2 TRBJ2-1 16 TRBV14 . TGTGCCAGCAGCTACTACTCCGGGACTAGCGTCAATGAGCAGTTCTTC CASSYYSGTSVNEQFF
. TRBJ2-7 12 TRBV18 . TGTGCCAGCTCACCGGCCCATGACGAGCAGTACTTC CASSPAHDEQYF
TRBD1 TRBJ1-6 17 TRBV5-6 . TGTGCCAGCAGCTTGTTGGCCGGGACAGGGGGAGACTCACCCCTCCACTTT CASSLLAGTGGDSPLHF
. TRBJ1-6 14 TRBV30 . TGTGCCTTTTCCGGGACTGTACTTAATTCACCCCTCCACTTT CAFSGTVLNSPLHF
TRBD2 TRBJ2-1 16 TRBV7-6 few TGTGCCAGCAGCTTATCCCCCGGGGGGGCGGTCAATGAGCAGTTCTTC CASSLSPGGAVNEQFF
. TRBJ1-1 13 TRBV19 . TGTGCCACCGACGACAGTCCGAACACTGAAGCTTTCTTT CATDDSPNTEAFF
TRBD1 TRBJ1-2 14 TRBV27 few TGTGCCAGCAACCCTGGGGTAGGGGGCATTGGCTACACCTTC CASNPGVGGIGYTF
TRBD1 TRBJ1-4 12 TRBV19 . TGTGTCGTCCGGGACAGGGGAGAAAAACTGTTTTTT CVVRDRGEKLFF
TRBD2 TRBJ2-3 20 TRBV9 once TGTGCCAGCAGCGTAGCTCCTGGGACTAGCGGGGGGGCCAGGACAGATACGCAGTATTTT CASSVAPGTSGGARTDTQYF
. TRBJ2-1 16 TRBV9 . TGTGCCAGCAGCACCTCTGAGGCTCCCCCCAGCTATGAGCAGTTCTTC CASSTSEAPPSYEQFF
. TRBJ2-1 13 TRBV5-1 . TGCGCCAGCAGCTTGTTACAGGGCTATGAGCAGTTCTTC CASSLLQGYEQFF
TRBD1 TRBJ1-2 15 TRBV28 . TGTGCCAGCAGTTTATTCGGGACAGGGGATGCTGGCTACACCTTC CASSLFGTGDAGYTF
. TRBJ2-2 16 TRBV3-1/TRBV3-2 . TGTGCCAGCAGCCGATTAACCATTACTAACACCGGGGAGCTGTTTTTT CASSRLTITNTGELFF
. TRBJ1-5 14 TRBV11-2 . TGTGCCAGCAGCCCCCAGGGCAGCAATCAGCCCCAGCATTTT CASSPQGSNQPQHF
TRBD2 TRBJ2-5 17 TRBV3-1/TRBV3-2 . TGTGCCAGCAGCCAAGAGACTAGCGGGGGGGCGGAAGAGACCCAGTACTTC CASSQETSGGAEETQYF
. TRBJ1-2 14 TRBV29-1 . TGCAGCGTTGAGTATTGGGGAGCTAACTATGGCTACACCTTC CSVEYWGANYGYTF
TRBD1 TRBJ1-4 14 TRBV5-1 . TGCGCCAGCAGCGCAGGGGGTTGGGATGAAAAACTGTTTTTT CASSAGGWDEKLFF
TRBD2 TRBJ2-3 16 TRBV4-2 . TGTGCCAGCAGCCAAGATATCGGAGGACTAGATGATACGCAGTATTTT CASSQDIGGLDDTQYF
. TRBJ1-2 20 TRBV9 . TGTGCCAGCAGCTCACAATGGGGGGTTGGATCCGCCTTAGCCAACTATGGCTACACCTTC CASSSQWGVGSALANYGYTF
TRBD1 TRBJ2-5 15 TRBV28 . TGTGCCAGCAGTTTAACGTCGACAGGGAAAGAGACCCAGTACTTC CASSLTSTGKETQYF
TRBD1 TRBJ1-2 15 TRBV19 few TGTGCCACCCGGAGTGGGACAGGGGGCAAGTATGGCTACACCTTC CATRSGTGGKYGYTF
TRBD2 TRBJ2-1 17 TRBV4-2 . TGTGCCAGCAGCCAAGATCCGATGGGGGGGTTTATCTCTGAGCAGTTCTTC CASSQDPMGGFISEQFF
. TRBJ1-3 16 TRBV15 once TGTGCCACCAGCCACAGTACAATCGGCTCCGGAAACACCATATATTTT CATSHSTIGSGNTIYF
TRBD2 TRBJ2-1 14 TRBV30 many TGTGCCTGGACCGGACCCCCGGGGGGCAATGAGCAGTTCTTC CAWTGPPGGNEQFF
. TRBJ2-1 15 TRBV19 . TGTGCCAGTAGCCCAGGGGTGGGGACCTACAATGAGCAGTTCTTC CASSPGVGTYNEQFF
. TRBJ1-6 12 TRBV6-2/TRBV6-3 . TGTGCCAGCAGTAATCGGAGGGAGCCCCTCCACTTT CASSNRREPLHF
. TRBJ2-2 19 TRBV11-2 . TGTGCCAGCAGCTTAGTGAGGTCGTGGGGTCCCGCTCAGGGCGGGGAGCTGTTTTTT CASSLVRSWGPAQGGELFF
. TRBJ1-2 13 TRBV24-1 . TGTGCCACCAGTGATTTGGACACAGAAGGCTACACCTTC CATSDLDTEGYTF